This T cell receptor beta chain was captured in a study of shared clonotypes between healthy human individuals. The protocol was immunoSEQ multiplex PCR, while the TCRdb copy is restricted to in-frame clones and leaves out a portion. The data show roughly 2.4 million clones, 95% seen once. The J segment lost 5 bases and the V segment lost 4 bases, leaving 6 bases of the junction unmatched. From germline, CDR1 is MGHDK and CDR2 SYGVNS. This CDR3 comprises 14 residues. The chain joins TRBV25-1 to TRBJ2-3; TRBD2 matches at 7 bases. The sequenced sample was naive CD4+ T cells sorted from blood. Subset specified: CD45RA+ positively selected. This clonotype was obtained from a man aged 18 to 29 in good health. CDR3 sequence: CASSGLAVVDTQYF. The CDR3 DNA reads as TGTGCCAGCAGTGGGCTAGCGGTGGTAGATACGCAGTATTTT.